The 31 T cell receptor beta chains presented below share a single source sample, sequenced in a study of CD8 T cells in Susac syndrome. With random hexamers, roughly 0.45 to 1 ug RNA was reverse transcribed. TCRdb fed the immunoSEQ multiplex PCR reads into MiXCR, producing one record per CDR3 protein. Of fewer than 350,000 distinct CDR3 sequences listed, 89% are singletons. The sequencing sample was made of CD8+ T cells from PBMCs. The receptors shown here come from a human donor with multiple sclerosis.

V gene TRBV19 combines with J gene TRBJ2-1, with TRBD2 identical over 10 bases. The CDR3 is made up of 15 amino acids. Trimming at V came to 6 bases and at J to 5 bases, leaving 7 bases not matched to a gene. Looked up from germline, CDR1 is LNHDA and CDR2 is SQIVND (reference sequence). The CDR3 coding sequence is TGTGCCAGTAGGGATAGCGGGAGGTTCGACAATGAGCAGTTCTTC. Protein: CASRDSGRFDNEQFF.

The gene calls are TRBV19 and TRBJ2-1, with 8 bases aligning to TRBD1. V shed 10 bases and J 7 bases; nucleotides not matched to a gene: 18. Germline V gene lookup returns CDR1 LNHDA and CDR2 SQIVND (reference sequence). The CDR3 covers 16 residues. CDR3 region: CATLPMTRGPRNEQFF. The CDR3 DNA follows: TGTGCCACCCTACCCATGACCAGGGGGCCGAGGAATGAGCAGTTCTTC. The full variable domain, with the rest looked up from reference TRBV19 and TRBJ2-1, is DGGITQSPKYLFRKEGQNVTLSCEQNLNHDAMYWYRQDPGQGLRLIYYSQIVNDFQKGDIAEGYSVSREKKESFPLTVTSAQKNPTAFYLCATLPMTRGPRNEQFFGPGTRLTVL.

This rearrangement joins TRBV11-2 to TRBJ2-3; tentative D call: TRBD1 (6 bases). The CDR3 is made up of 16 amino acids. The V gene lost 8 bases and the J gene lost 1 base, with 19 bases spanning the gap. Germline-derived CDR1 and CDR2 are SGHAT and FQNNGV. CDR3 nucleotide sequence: TGTGCCAGCGTTCACCGGGACACCCTCGGCACAGATACGCAGTATTTT. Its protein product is CASVHRDTLGTDTQYF.

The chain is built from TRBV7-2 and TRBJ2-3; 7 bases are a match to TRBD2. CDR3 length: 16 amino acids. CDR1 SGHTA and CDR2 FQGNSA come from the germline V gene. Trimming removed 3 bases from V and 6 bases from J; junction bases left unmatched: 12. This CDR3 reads CASSFWREIGPDTQYF. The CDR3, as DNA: TGTGCCAGCAGCTTCTGGCGGGAGATTGGCCCCGATACGCAGTATTTT.

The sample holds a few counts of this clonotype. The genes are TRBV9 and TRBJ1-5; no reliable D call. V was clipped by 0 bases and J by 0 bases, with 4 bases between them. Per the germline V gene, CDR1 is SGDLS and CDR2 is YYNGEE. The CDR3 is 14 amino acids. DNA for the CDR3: TGTGCCAGCAGCGTAGGGGGTAGCAATCAGCCCCAGCATTTT. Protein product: CASSVGGSNQPQHF.

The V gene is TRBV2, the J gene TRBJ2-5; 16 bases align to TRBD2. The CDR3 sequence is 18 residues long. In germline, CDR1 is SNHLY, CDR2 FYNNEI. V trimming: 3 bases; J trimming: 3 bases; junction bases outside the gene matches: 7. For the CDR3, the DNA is TGTGCCAGCAGTGAGACGGGACTAGCGGGAGGGGTAGAAGAGACCCAGTACTTC. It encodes CASSETGLAGGVEETQYF.

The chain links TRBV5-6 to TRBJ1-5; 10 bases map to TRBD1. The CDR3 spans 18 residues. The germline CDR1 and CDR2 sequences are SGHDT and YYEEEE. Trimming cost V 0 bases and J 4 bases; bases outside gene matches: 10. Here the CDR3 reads CASSLGTQGTGENQPQHF. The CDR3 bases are TGTGCCAGCAGCTTGGGGACCCAGGGGACAGGGGAGAATCAGCCCCAGCATTTT.

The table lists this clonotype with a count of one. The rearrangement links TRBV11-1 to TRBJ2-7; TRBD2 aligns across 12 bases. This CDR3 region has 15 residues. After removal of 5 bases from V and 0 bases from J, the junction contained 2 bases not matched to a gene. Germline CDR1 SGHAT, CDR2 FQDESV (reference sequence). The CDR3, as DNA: TGTGCCAGCAGCATGACTAGCGGGAGCTCCTACGAGCAGTACTTC. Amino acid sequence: CASSMTSGSSYEQYF.

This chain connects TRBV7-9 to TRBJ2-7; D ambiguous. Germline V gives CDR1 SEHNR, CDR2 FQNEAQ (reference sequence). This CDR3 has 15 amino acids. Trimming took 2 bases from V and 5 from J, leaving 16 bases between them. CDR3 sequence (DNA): TGTGCCAGCAGCTTACTAGGGCCCGAGATCAACGAGCAGTACTTC. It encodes CASSLLGPEINEQYF.

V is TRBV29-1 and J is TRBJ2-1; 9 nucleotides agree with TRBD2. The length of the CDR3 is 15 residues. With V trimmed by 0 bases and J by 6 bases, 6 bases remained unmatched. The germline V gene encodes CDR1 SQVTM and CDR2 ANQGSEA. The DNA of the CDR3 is TGCAGCGTTGAAGATCGATCTAGCGGGGCCAATGAGCAGTTCTTC. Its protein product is CSVEDRSSGANEQFF.

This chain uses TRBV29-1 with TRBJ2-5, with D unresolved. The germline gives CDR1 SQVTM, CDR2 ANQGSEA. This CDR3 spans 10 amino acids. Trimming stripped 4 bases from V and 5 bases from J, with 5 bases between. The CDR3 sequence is CSVALETQYF. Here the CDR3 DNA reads TGCAGCGTTGCCTTGGAGACCCAGTACTTC.

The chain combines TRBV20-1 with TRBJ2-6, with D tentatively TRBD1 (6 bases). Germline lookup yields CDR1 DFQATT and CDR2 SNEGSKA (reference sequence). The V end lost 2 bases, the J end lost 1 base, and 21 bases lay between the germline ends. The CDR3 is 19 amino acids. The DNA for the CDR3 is TGCAGTGCTAGACCCGGGACACTCACCCTGGGATCTGGGGCCAACGTCCTGACTTTC. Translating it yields CSARPGTLTLGSGANVLTF.

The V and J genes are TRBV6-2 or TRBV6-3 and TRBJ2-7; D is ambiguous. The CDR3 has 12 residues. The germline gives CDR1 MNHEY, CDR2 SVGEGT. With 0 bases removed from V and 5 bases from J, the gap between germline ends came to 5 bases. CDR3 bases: TGTGCCAGCAGTTACTCCGACCACGAGCAGTACTTC. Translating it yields CASSYSDHEQYF.

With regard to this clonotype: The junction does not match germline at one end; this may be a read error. The CDR3 loop reads CASSGDRTSSRGHLKGF. CDR3 bases: TGTGCCAGCAGTGGGGACAGAACATCGTCGCGAGGGCATCTTAAAGGCTTT. V is TRBV2 and J is TRBJ1-1, with 7 bases aligning to TRBD1. The V gene's germline CDR1 is SNHLY and CDR2 FYNNEI. The CDR3 has 17 amino acids.

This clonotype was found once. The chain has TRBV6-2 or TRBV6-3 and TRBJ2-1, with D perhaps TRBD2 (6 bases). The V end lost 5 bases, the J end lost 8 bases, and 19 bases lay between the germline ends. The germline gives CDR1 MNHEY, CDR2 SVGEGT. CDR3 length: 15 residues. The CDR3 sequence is CASSPLAGREDEQFF. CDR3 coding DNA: TGTGCCAGCAGTCCCCTGGCGGGGCGGGAAGATGAGCAGTTCTTC.

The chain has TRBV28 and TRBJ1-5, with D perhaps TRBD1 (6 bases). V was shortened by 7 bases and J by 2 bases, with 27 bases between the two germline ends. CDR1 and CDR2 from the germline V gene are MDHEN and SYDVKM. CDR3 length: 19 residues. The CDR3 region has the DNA TGTGCCAGCACCCTCACCGGGGGGGGCCGTGGGGTTGGCAATCAGCCCCAGCATTTT. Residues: CASTLTGGGRGVGNQPQHF.

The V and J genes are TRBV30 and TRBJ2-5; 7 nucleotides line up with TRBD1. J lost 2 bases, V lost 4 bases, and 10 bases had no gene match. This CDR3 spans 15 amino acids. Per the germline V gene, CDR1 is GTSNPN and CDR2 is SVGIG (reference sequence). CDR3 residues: CAWTPGQWGQETQYF. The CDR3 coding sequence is TGTGCCTGGACCCCGGGACAGTGGGGTCAAGAGACCCAGTACTTC.

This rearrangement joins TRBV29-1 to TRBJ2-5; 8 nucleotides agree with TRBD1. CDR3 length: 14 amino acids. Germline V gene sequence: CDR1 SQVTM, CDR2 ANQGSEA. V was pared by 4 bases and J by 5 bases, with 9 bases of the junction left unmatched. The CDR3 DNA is TGCAGCGTTGTGGCAGGGGGCGCGGGGGAGACCCAGTACTTC. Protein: CSVVAGGAGETQYF.

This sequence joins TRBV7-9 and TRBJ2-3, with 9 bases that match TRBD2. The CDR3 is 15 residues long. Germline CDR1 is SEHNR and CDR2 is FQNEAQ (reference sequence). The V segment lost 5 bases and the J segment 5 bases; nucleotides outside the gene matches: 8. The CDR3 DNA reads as TGTGCCAGCAGCCTAGGAATGACTAGCGGAGATACGCAGTATTTT. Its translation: CASSLGMTSGDTQYF.

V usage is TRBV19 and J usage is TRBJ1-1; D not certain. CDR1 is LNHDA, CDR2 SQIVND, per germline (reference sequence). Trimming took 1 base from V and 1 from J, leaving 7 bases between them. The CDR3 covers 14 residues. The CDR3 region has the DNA TGTGCCAGTAGTATAGTCGCAGGGAACACTGAAGCTTTCTTT. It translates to CASSIVAGNTEAFF.

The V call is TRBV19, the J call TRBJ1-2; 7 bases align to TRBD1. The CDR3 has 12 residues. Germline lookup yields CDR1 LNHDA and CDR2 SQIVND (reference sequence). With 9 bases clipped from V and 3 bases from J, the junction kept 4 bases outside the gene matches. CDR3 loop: CASSGTDYGYTF. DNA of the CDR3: TGTGCCAGCTCCGGGACAGACTATGGCTACACCTTC.

The CDR3 loop is CASSFRGIQPQHF. CDR3 DNA: TGTGCCAGCAGTTTCAGGGGTATTCAGCCCCAGCATTTT. The rearrangement links TRBV28 to TRBJ1-5, with D possibly being TRBD1 (6 bases). CDR3 length: 13 amino acids. V lost 3 bases to trimming and J lost 6 bases, with 9 bases between them. The V gene's germline CDR1 is MDHEN and CDR2 SYDVKM.

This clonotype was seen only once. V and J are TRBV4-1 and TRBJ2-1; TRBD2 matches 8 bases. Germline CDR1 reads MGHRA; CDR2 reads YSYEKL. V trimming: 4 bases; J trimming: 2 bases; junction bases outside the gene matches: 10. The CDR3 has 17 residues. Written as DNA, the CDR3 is TGCGCCAGCAGCCCCACCGAGGGCGGGAGGCCCTACAATGAGCAGTTCTTC. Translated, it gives CASSPTEGGRPYNEQFF.

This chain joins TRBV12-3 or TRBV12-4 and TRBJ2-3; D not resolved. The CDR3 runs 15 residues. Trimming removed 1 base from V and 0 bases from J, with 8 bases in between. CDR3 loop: CASSLVGRSTDTQYF. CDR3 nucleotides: TGTGCCAGCAGTTTAGTAGGACGGAGCACAGATACGCAGTATTTT.

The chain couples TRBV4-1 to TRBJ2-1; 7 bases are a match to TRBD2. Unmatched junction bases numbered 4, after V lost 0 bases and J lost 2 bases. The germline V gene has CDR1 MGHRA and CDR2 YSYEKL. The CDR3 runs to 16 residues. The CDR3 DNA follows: TGCGCCAGCAGCCAAGAGAGCGGGGATGCCTACAATGAGCAGTTCTTC. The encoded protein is CASSQESGDAYNEQFF.

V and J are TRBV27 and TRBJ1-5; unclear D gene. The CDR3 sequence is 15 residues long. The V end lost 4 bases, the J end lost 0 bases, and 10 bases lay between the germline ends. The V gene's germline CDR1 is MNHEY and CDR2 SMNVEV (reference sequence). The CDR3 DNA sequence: TGTGCCAGCAGTTGGAAGGAGGGTAGCAATCAGCCCCAGCATTTT. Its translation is CASSWKEGSNQPQHF.

The CDR3 sequence: CASSSTGGRSYEQYF. The CDR3 region has the DNA TGTGCCAGCAGCTCAACGGGGGGCAGATCCTACGAGCAGTACTTC. The gene calls are TRBV7-9 and TRBJ2-7; a weak D match, TRBD2 (7 bases). Germline loops: CDR1 SEHNR, CDR2 FQNEAQ (reference sequence). The ends were cut back, 4 bases at V and 1 base at J, with 14 bases in the middle. The CDR3 has 15 amino acids.

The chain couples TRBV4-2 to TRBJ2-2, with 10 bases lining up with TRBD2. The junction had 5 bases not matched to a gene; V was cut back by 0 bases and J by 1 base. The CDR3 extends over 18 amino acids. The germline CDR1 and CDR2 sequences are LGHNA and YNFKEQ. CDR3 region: CASSQDALAGLNTGELFF. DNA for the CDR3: TGTGCCAGCAGCCAAGATGCACTAGCGGGACTGAACACCGGGGAGCTGTTTTTT.

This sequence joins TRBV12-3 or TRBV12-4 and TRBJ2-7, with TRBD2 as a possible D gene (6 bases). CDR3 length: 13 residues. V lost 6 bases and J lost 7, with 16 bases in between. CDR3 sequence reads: CASSPTSRGEQYF. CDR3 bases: TGTGCCAGCAGCCCGACATCACGGGGGGAGCAGTACTTC.

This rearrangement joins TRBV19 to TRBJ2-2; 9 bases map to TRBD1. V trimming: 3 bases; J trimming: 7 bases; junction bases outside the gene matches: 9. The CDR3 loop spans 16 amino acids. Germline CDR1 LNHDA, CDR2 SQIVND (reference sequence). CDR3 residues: CASSMGNRGLIGELFF. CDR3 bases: TGTGCCAGTAGTATGGGTAACAGGGGGCTGATCGGGGAGCTGTTTTTT. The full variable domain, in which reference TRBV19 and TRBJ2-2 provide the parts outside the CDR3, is DGGITQSPKYLFRKEGQNVTLSCEQNLNHDAMYWYRQDPGQGLRLIYYSQIVNDFQKGDIAEGYSVSREKKESFPLTVTSAQKNPTAFYLCASSMGNRGLIGELFFGEGSRLTVL.

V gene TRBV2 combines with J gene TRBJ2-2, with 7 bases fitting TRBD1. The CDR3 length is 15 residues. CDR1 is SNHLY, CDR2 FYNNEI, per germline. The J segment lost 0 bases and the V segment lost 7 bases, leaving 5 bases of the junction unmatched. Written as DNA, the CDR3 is TGTGCCAGCAACAGGGGATTCGCGAACACCGGGGAGCTGTTTTTT. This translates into CASNRGFANTGELFF.